What follows is one T cell receptor beta chain and its context. Its antigen is not known. This entry comes from a study of cytomegalovirus exposure and HLA in healthy donors. Study results and limitations: There were a few CMV-associated chains whose specificity for CMV antigens was confirmed in vitro. The study put 150 or so TCR beta chains on its list as cytomegalovirus-associated.

The protocol was immunoSEQ multiplex PCR, while the TCRdb copy is restricted to in-frame clones and leaves out a portion. The data contain some 120,000 clones, roughly 90% of them seen just once; the ten biggest clones take up 1.5% to 2%. This TCR came from a woman between 18 and 29 years old in good health and CMV-seronegative. The sequencing sample was made of PBMCs.

The CDR3 DNA follows: TGTGCCATCAGGGGGACAGGGGTTCGTGATGGCTACACCTTC. Its protein product is CAIRGTGVRDGYTF. The chain uses TRBV10-3 and TRBJ1-2; 10 bases map to TRBD1. The V gene's germline CDR1 is ENHRY and CDR2 SYGVKD. Losses at the gene ends were 6 bases for V and 6 bases for J; bases not matched to a gene: 7. The length of the CDR3 is 14 residues.